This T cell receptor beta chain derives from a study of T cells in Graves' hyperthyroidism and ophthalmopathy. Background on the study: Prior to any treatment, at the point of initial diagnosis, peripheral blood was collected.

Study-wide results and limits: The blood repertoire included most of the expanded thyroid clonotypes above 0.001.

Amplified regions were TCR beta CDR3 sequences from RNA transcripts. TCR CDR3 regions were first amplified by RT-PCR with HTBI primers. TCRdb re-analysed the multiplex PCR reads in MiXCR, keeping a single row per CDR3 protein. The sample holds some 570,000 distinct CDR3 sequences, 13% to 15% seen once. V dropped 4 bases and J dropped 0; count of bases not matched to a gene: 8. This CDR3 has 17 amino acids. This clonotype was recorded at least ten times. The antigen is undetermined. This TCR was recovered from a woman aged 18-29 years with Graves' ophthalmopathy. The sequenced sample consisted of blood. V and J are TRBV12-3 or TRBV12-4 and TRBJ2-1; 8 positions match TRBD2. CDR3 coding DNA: TGTGCCAGCAGTTATAGACTAGCGAGGAGCTCCTACAATGAGCAGTTCTTC. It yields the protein CASSYRLARSSYNEQFF.